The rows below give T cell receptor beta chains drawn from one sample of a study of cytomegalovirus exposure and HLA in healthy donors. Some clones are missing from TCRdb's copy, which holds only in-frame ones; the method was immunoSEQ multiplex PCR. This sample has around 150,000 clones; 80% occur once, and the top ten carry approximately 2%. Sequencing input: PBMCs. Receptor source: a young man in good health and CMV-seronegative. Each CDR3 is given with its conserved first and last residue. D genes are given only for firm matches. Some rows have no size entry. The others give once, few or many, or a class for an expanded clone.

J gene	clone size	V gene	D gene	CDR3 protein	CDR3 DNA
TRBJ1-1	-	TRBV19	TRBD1	CASSTQGRTEAFF	TGTGCCAGTAGTACACAGGGGCGGACTGAAGCTTTCTTT
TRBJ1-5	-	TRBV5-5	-	CASSLGVGHSNQPQHF	TGTGCCAGCAGCTTGGGTGTGGGGCATAGCAATCAGCCCCAGCATTTT
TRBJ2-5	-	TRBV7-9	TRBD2	CASSSLAGGFWEQYF	TGTGCCAGCAGCTCTCTAGCGGGAGGATTTTGGGAGCAGTACTTC
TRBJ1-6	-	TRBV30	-	CAWSVQEDSPLHF	TGTGCCTGGAGTGTCCAGGAAGATTCACCCCTCCACTTT
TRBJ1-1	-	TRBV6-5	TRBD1	CASSRTTGTEAFF	TGTGCCAGCAGCCGAACGACAGGGACTGAAGCTTTCTTT
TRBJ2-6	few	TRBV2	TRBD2	CASSEWGGSGANVLTF	TGTGCCAGCAGTGAATGGGGGGGCTCTGGGGCCAACGTCCTGACTTTC
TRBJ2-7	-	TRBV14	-	CASSQYVGAIYEQYF	TGTGCCAGCAGCCAGTATGTGGGGGCGATCTACGAGCAGTACTTC
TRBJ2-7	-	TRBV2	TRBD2	CASRFTSAVPYEQYF	TGTGCCAGCAGGTTCACTAGCGCGGTACCCTACGAGCAGTACTTC
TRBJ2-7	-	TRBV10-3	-	CAIRSESAGNEQYF	TGTGCCATCAGGTCGGAGTCCGCTGGAAACGAGCAGTACTTC
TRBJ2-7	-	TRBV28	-	CASSRGGYEQYF	TGTGCCAGCAGTCGAGGGGGATACGAGCAGTACTTC
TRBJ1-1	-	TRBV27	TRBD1	CASSSNRGTEAFF	TGTGCCAGCAGTTCGAACAGGGGCACTGAAGCTTTCTTT
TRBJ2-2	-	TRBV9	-	CASSVSSPGELFF	TGTGCCAGCAGCGTCAGTTCTCCCGGGGAGCTGTTTTTT
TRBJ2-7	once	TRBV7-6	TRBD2	CASSLLGRGTSEQYF	TGTGCCAGCAGCTTGCTGGGACGCGGGACTAGCGAGCAGTACTTC
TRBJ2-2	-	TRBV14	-	CASSQVSRGALNTGELFF	TGTGCCAGCAGCCAAGTGTCTCGGGGGGCTCTAAACACCGGGGAGCTGTTTTTT
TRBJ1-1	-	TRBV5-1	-	CASSTQRPGETEAFF	TGCGCCAGCAGCACCCAACGTCCTGGGGAGACTGAAGCTTTCTTT
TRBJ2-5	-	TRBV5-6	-	CASSEGGFEETQYF	TGTGCCAGCAGCGAGGGGGGGTTTGAAGAGACCCAGTACTTC
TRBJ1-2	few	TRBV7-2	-	CASSPGGVYGYTF	TGTGCCAGCAGCCCCGGGGGAGTTTATGGCTACACCTTC
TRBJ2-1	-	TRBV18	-	CASATSLAYNEQFF	TGTGCCAGCGCGACTAGTCTCGCCTACAATGAGCAGTTCTTC
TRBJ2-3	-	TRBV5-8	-	CASSLNAGTDTQYF	TGTGCCAGCAGCTTGAACGCAGGCACAGATACGCAGTATTTT
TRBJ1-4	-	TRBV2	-	CASSVGAATNEKLFF	TGTGCCAGCAGTGTAGGGGCAGCAACTAATGAAAAACTGTTTTTT
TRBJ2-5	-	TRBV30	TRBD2	CAWSVRLAGGETQYF	TGTGCCTGGAGTGTACGTCTAGCGGGAGGAGAGACCCAGTACTTC